These T cell receptor beta chains were read from a single sample in a study of CD8+ T cells in alopecia areata. Assay used: immunoSEQ multiplex PCR; TCRdb lists only in-frame clones, some missing. This table has 110,000 to 150,000 clones, around half appearing once. The sequences come from CD8+ T cells sorted from blood, collected at week 4, from a patient treated with tofacitinib. These receptor sequences come from a human donor with alopecia areata. The CDR3 runs from the conserved cysteine through the conserved F or W. D genes are given only for firm matches. Not all rows give a size; the values are once, few, many and, for expanded clones, a class.

cdr3_nt,cdr3_aa,d_call,v_call,j_call,clone_size
TGCAGCGTTGAACCCTTATCGACTAGCGTAGAGACCCAGTACTTC,CSVEPLSTSVETQYF,TRBD2,TRBV29-1,TRBJ2-5,.
TGTGCCAGCCAAGAATCGGACAGGGGGCTTTACGAGCAGTACTTC,CASQESDRGLYEQYF,TRBD1,TRBV19,TRBJ2-7,.
TGCAGCGTTGAGGCCAGGGGTAGGTGGAGCAATGAGCAGTTCTTC,CSVEARGRWSNEQFF,.,TRBV29-1,TRBJ2-1,few
TGTGCCTGGAGTATCCAGAACACTGAAGCTTTCTTT,CAWSIQNTEAFF,.,TRBV30,TRBJ1-1,few
TGTGCCAGCAGTGATTGGGCAATCGATCCTGGCTACACCTTC,CASSDWAIDPGYTF,.,TRBV6-5,TRBJ1-2,.
TGTGCCAGCAGTTTGGGGGATGAAGCTTTCTTT,CASSLGDEAFF,.,TRBV27,TRBJ1-1,.
TGTGCCAGCAGTGAGGACAGTTTCTATGGCTACACCTTC,CASSEDSFYGYTF,.,TRBV27,TRBJ1-2,.
TGTGCCAGCAACTCTTTGGCCAGCCTCGGGGAGCAGTACTTC,CASNSLASLGEQYF,.,TRBV2,TRBJ2-7,.
TGTGCCAGCAGCGTAGAATGGGGGGGCGAAAAACTGTTTTTT,CASSVEWGGEKLFF,.,TRBV27,TRBJ1-4,.
TGCGCCAGCAGCCACCAACAGGGGAGCTCCTACGAGCAGTACTTC,CASSHQQGSSYEQYF,TRBD1,TRBV4-3,TRBJ2-7,.
TGTGCCTGGAGATCGGACAGGGTGAACACCGGGGAGCTGTTTTTT,CAWRSDRVNTGELFF,TRBD1,TRBV30,TRBJ2-2,once
TGTGCCAGCAGTTCGGGTAGCGGGGGGTACGAGCAGTACTTC,CASSSGSGGYEQYF,TRBD2,TRBV6-5,TRBJ2-7,few
TGTGCCACCCGGGACAACACTGAAGCTTTCTTT,CATRDNTEAFF,.,TRBV2,TRBJ1-1,.
TGTGCCTGGAGTGTACTTGAGAGATCCTCTGAAATCTATGGCTACACCTTC,CAWSVLERSSEIYGYTF,.,TRBV30,TRBJ1-2,once
TGTGCCAGCAGTGACAGGGATAATTCACCCCTCCACTTT,CASSDRDNSPLHF,.,TRBV6-4,TRBJ1-6,many
TGTGCCAGCAAACTTATGACAGGAGCGGACACTGAAGCTTTCTTT,CASKLMTGADTEAFF,.,TRBV6-5,TRBJ1-1,.
TGTGCCAGCGAAGTAGGGAGGACCACAGATACGCAGTATTTT,CASEVGRTTDTQYF,.,TRBV2,TRBJ2-3,few
TGTGCCAGCAGTCCTGGACAGGACAATCAGCCCCAGCATTTT,CASSPGQDNQPQHF,TRBD1,TRBV2,TRBJ1-5,.
TGCAGCGTCACTGAAGGGTATGGCTACACCTTC,CSVTEGYGYTF,.,TRBV29-1,TRBJ1-2,few
TGTGCCAGCACTTTCTCCGCGGGGGCAGTTATCCATGAGCAGTTCTTC,CASTFSAGAVIHEQFF,.,TRBV27,TRBJ2-1,few
TGCAGCGTTGAAACGGGACAGCCTATCTATGGCTACACCTTC,CSVETGQPIYGYTF,TRBD1,TRBV29-1,TRBJ1-2,.
TGTGCCAGCAGCCCCCATGGGGGGTTCGCTTCCTCTGGGGCCAACGTCCTGACTTTC,CASSPHGGFASSGANVLTF,.,TRBV9,TRBJ2-6,few
TGTGCCACCAGCAGAGTGAGAACAGAGTATAGCAATCAGCCCCAGCATTTT,CATSRVRTEYSNQPQHF,.,TRBV15,TRBJ1-5,.
TGTGCCAGCAGCTTAAGCGGGGGGTCGACCTACGAGCAGTACTTC,CASSLSGGSTYEQYF,TRBD2,TRBV7-2,TRBJ2-7,few
TGTGCCAGCAGCCCTTTAGGACTAGCGGAAAAAGATACGCAGTATTTT,CASSPLGLAEKDTQYF,TRBD2,TRBV7-8,TRBJ2-3,few
TGTGCCAGCAGCTTCGGGACAGGGTTTGGCTACACCTTC,CASSFGTGFGYTF,TRBD1,TRBV5-4,TRBJ1-2,.
TGTGCCAGCAGTGATATAGGGGGCGATTCACCCCTCCACTTT,CASSDIGGDSPLHF,TRBD1,TRBV6-1,TRBJ1-6,.
TGTGCCAGCAGCTTATCCCTAACGGATACGCAGTATTTT,CASSLSLTDTQYF,.,TRBV11-2,TRBJ2-3,.
TGCGCCAGCAGCCAAGATAGGGCCTGGGATGAGCAGTTCTTC,CASSQDRAWDEQFF,.,TRBV4-1,TRBJ2-1,.
TGTGCTAGCAGCCCGTCCAGGGGGAACGAGCAGTACTTC,CASSPSRGNEQYF,TRBD1,TRBV7-7,TRBJ2-7,.
TGTGCCAGCAGTGAGAGGGAGACCCAGTACTTC,CASSERETQYF,.,TRBV2,TRBJ2-5,.
TGCGCCAGCAGCCAAGCGCTAGCGGGGGAACAATACGTCCCCGCAGATACGCAGTATTTT,CASSQALAGEQYVPADTQYF,TRBD2,TRBV4-3,TRBJ2-3,.